A selection of T cell receptor beta chains follows, all from one sample in a study of T cell responses to AZD1222 COVID-19 vaccine. Data came from immunoSEQ multiplex PCR; TCRdb stores just in-frame clones and leaves some out. The data contain almost 80,000 clones, roughly 90% of them singletons. The sequencing here drew on peripheral blood, taken on day 0 of AZD1222 vaccination. These receptors all stem from an adult in good health. Both conserved end residues are part of each CDR3. The D gene is left open where the match is weak. Clone size is shown for a subset of rows, as once, few, many or a class of expanded clone.

J	D	size	V	CDR3	DNA
TRBJ1-1	.	.	TRBV13	CASSLGTGMVGTEAFF	TGTGCCAGCAGCTTAGGCACGGGAATGGTGGGGACTGAAGCTTTCTTT
TRBJ1-5	TRBD1	few	TRBV11-2	CASSLDGSGGQPQHF	TGTGCCAGCAGCTTAGATGGGTCAGGGGGTCAGCCCCAGCATTTT
TRBJ2-7	.	once	TRBV11-3	CASSLDPRGAGLAISYEQYF	TGTGCCAGCAGCTTAGATCCCCGGGGGGCGGGACTCGCGATCTCCTACGAGCAGTACTTC
TRBJ2-5	TRBD2	.	TRBV2	CASSEAGTRKTQYF	TGTGCCAGCAGTGAAGCCGGGACTAGAAAGACCCAGTACTTC
TRBJ1-4	.	few	TRBV11-3	CASSDRFNEKLFF	TGTGCCAGCAGTGACAGGTTTAATGAAAAACTGTTTTTT
TRBJ1-2	.	few	TRBV29-1	CSAAFGPEAGYTF	TGCAGCGCCGCATTCGGACCTGAGGCTGGCTACACCTTC
TRBJ2-5	.	.	TRBV3-1/TRBV3-2	CASSQDYPQYF	TGTGCCAGCAGCCAAGATTACCCCCAGTACTTC
TRBJ1-1	.	.	TRBV3-1/TRBV3-2	CASSQFSAGTTEAFF	TGTGCCAGCAGCCAATTCTCTGCAGGGACCACTGAAGCTTTCTTT
TRBJ2-5	.	.	TRBV27	CASSLPGIETQYF	TGTGCCAGCAGTTTGCCGGGGATTGAGACCCAGTACTTC
TRBJ2-7	TRBD1	.	TRBV2	CASSEEQGRPYEQYF	TGTGCCAGCAGTGAAGAACAGGGGCGGCCCTACGAGCAGTACTTC
TRBJ2-3	.	.	TRBV12-5	CASGRTWAVQGDTQYF	TGTGCTAGTGGTAGGACGTGGGCAGTCCAGGGAGATACGCAGTATTTT
TRBJ2-1	.	.	TRBV2	CASSGGVEQFF	TGTGCCAGCAGTGGGGGGGTTGAGCAGTTCTTC
TRBJ2-5	TRBD2	once	TRBV7-3	CASSFRGSPETQYF	TGTGCCAGCAGCTTTCGCGGGAGCCCGGAGACCCAGTACTTC
TRBJ2-1	TRBD2	once	TRBV4-2	CASSQEVELAGGGEQFF	TGTGCCAGCAGCCAAGAGGTCGAGCTAGCGGGAGGGGGTGAGCAGTTCTTC
TRBJ1-1	.	.	TRBV2	CASSVRGGEVTEAFF	TGTGCCAGCAGTGTTCGTGGGGGGGAGGTCACTGAAGCTTTCTTT
TRBJ1-3	.	.	TRBV7-2	CASSLGGVGNTIYF	TGTGCCAGCAGCTTAGGAGGGGTGGGAAACACCATATATTTT
TRBJ1-3	.	once	TRBV3-1/TRBV3-2	CASSQAGVGGNTIYF	TGTGCCAGCAGCCAAGCAGGGGTAGGTGGAAACACCATATATTTT
TRBJ2-5	.	.	TRBV9	CASSVEGGNYQETQYF	TGTGCCAGCAGCGTAGAAGGAGGCAATTATCAAGAGACCCAGTACTTC
TRBJ1-1	.	.	TRBV9	CASSLAGVGTEAFF	TGTGCCAGCAGCTTAGCGGGGGTAGGGACTGAAGCTTTCTTT
TRBJ1-2	.	.	TRBV9	CASSVATDGYTF	TGTGCCAGCAGCGTAGCTACGGATGGCTACACCTTC
TRBJ2-5	TRBD1	.	TRBV6-5	CASSYRDRGETQYF	TGTGCCAGCAGTTACAGGGACAGGGGAGAGACCCAGTACTTC
TRBJ1-2	.	.	TRBV25-1	CASQENYGYTF	TGTGCCAGCCAGGAGAACTATGGCTACACCTTC